One and the same sample provided the 2 T cell receptor beta chains below, sequenced in a study of T cells in Graves' hyperthyroidism and ophthalmopathy (dated by TCRdb to between 2017 and 2020). Libraries came from multiplex PCR. The run used an Illumina HiSeq 2000. The TCR beta CDR3 regions were amplified from RNA transcripts. The TCR CDR3 was subjected to a first round of RT-PCR using the HTBI primer set and the Qiagen OneStep RT-PCR kit. TCRdb reprocessing: public reads trimmed at Q25 with fastp, clones called with MiXCR, in-frame beta chains kept. Each entry is one CDR3 protein sequence, shown with its most common DNA and genes. The sample records 550,000 to 700,000 distinct CDR3 sequences, 40% to 55% of which are singletons. Of the sample, over 15% is held by the ten largest clones. Material: peripheral blood or thyroid tissue (not recorded which). Every receptor here comes from an adult woman with Graves' disease, either hyperthyroidism or ophthalmopathy (not recorded which).

This clonotype has at least ten counts. The rearrangement joins TRBV5-1 to TRBJ1-2, with D possibly matching TRBD1 (5 bases). Germline V lookup: CDR1 SGHRS, CDR2 YFSETQ. V lost 2 bases and J 4 bases, leaving 15 bases between the germline ends. This CDR3 is 15 amino acids long. CDR3 residues: CASSFGHPNSYGYTF. DNA of the CDR3: TGCGCCAGCAGCTTCGGACACCCAAACTCCTATGGCTACACCTTC.

This chain links TRBV4-2 with TRBJ1-4, with 7 bases that match TRBD1. V lost 4 bases and J lost 4; bases outside the gene matches: 12. CDR3 length: 17 residues. Germline V gene data show CDR1 as LGHNA and CDR2 as YNFKEQ. For the CDR3, the DNA is TGTGCCAGCAGCCCGAGGGGCAGGGGGGGGGGTAATGAAAAACTGTTTTTT. Residues: CASSPRGRGGGNEKLFF.